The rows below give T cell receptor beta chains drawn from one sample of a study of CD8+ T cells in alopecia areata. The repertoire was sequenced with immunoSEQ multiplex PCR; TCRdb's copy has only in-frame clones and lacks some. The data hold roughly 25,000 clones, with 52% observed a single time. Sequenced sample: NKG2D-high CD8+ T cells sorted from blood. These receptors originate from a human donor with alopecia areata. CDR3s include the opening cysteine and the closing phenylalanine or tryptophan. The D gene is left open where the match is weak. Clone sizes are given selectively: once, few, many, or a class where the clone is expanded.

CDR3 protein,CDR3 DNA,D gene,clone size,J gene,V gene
CASSYSGSSYEQYF,TGTGCCAGCAGCTATAGCGGGAGCTCCTACGAGCAGTACTTC,TRBD2,-,TRBJ2-7,TRBV9
CASSLGSAANVLTF,TGTGCCAGCAGTTTGGGCAGCGCTGCCAACGTCCTGACTTTC,-,few,TRBJ2-6,TRBV27
CASSEAGRGYSNQPQHF,TGTGCCAGCAGTGAAGCCGGCCGGGGGTATAGCAATCAGCCCCAGCATTTT,-,-,TRBJ1-5,TRBV2
CASSPGQGGINEKLFF,TGTGCCAGCAGTCCGGGACAGGGGGGGATTAATGAAAAACTGTTTTTT,TRBD1,-,TRBJ1-4,TRBV2
CASSFVGGTRDSYEQYF,TGTGCCAGCAGTTTTGTAGGCGGGACTAGAGATTCCTACGAGCAGTACTTC,TRBD2,-,TRBJ2-7,TRBV28
CSVELRDNEQFF,TGCAGCGTTGAACTTCGGGACAATGAGCAGTTCTTC,-,few,TRBJ2-1,TRBV29-1
CASRGFRDTEAFF,TGCGCCAGCAGGGGGTTCAGGGACACTGAAGCTTTCTTT,-,-,TRBJ1-1,TRBV5-1
CSVEEGSPGELFF,TGCAGCGTTGAAGAAGGTAGTCCCGGGGAGCTGTTTTTT,-,-,TRBJ2-2,TRBV29-1
CASSLGQNTGELFF,TGTGCCAGCAGTTTAGGGCAGAACACCGGGGAGCTGTTTTTT,-,once,TRBJ2-2,TRBV28
CASSSSGGYNEQFF,TGTGCCAGCAGTTCGAGCGGCGGTTACAATGAGCAGTTCTTC,-,few,TRBJ2-1,TRBV27
CASSVGPAYEQYF,TGTGCCAGCAGCGTAGGTCCAGCCTACGAGCAGTACTTC,-,few,TRBJ2-7,TRBV9
CASSPPGFGELFF,TGTGCCAGCAGCCCGCCAGGGTTCGGGGAGCTGTTTTTT,-,-,TRBJ2-2,TRBV5-5
CASSDGLAVGETQYF,TGTGCCAGCAGTGACGGTCTCGCCGTGGGAGAGACCCAGTACTTC,-,few,TRBJ2-5,TRBV28
CSVSDSTEAFF,TGCAGCGTCTCGGACAGCACTGAAGCTTTCTTT,-,-,TRBJ1-1,TRBV29-1
CSADFKNIQYF,TGCAGCGCCGATTTCAAAAACATTCAGTACTTC,-,-,TRBJ2-4,TRBV29-1
CAWNSALVSYEQYF,TGTGCCTGGAACTCGGCCCTAGTCTCCTACGAGCAGTACTTC,-,-,TRBJ2-7,TRBV30
CASKGSSYNEQFF,TGTGCCAGCAAGGGCAGTTCCTACAATGAGCAGTTCTTC,-,-,TRBJ2-1,TRBV5-6
CASRQSWSRGETQYF,TGTGCCAGCAGGCAAAGCTGGTCTAGAGGGGAGACCCAGTACTTC,-,-,TRBJ2-5,TRBV28
CASSLGQGTYNEQFF,TGTGCTAGCAGCTTAGGACAGGGGACGTACAATGAGCAGTTCTTC,TRBD1,few,TRBJ2-1,TRBV7-7
CASSFIVVFRGKFRITNQPQHF,TGTGCCAGCAGTTTTATTGTAGTTTTCAGGGGGAAATTTCGGATCACCAATCAGCCCCAGCATTTT,TRBD1,-,TRBJ1-5,TRBV28
CASSQELRSADTQYF,TGTGCCAGCAGCCAAGAATTGCGTAGCGCAGATACGCAGTATTTT,-,-,TRBJ2-3,TRBV4-2
CASSGPGIQPQHF,TGTGCCAGTAGTGGGCCGGGCATTCAGCCCCAGCATTTT,-,-,TRBJ1-5,TRBV19
CASRSEVVNTEAFF,TGTGCCAGCAGGTCAGAGGTCGTGAACACTGAAGCTTTCTTT,-,-,TRBJ1-1,TRBV2
CASSRDRKETQYF,TGCGCCAGCAGCAGGGACAGGAAAGAGACCCAGTACTTC,TRBD1,-,TRBJ2-5,TRBV4-1
CASSHPLADSYNEQFF,TGCGCCAGCAGCCATCCTTTAGCGGACTCCTACAATGAGCAGTTCTTC,-,-,TRBJ2-1,TRBV4-1
CASSLVGGNTDTQYF,TGTGCCAGCAGCTTAGTTGGGGGGAACACAGATACGCAGTATTTT,-,-,TRBJ2-3,TRBV7-8
CASSLSSGGTEAFF,TGTGCCAGCAGTTTGTCCTCGGGAGGCACTGAAGCTTTCTTT,-,-,TRBJ1-1,TRBV27
CASSFGQGDQPQHF,TGTGCCAGCAGCTTCGGACAGGGCGATCAGCCCCAGCATTTT,TRBD1,-,TRBJ1-5,TRBV5-6
CSCQGENSYNEQFF,TGCAGCTGCCAGGGGGAGAACTCCTACAATGAGCAGTTCTTC,TRBD1,-,TRBJ2-1,TRBV29-1
CASYLGWGYTGELFF,TGTGCCAGTTACCTAGGGTGGGGCTACACCGGGGAGCTGTTTTTT,-,-,TRBJ2-2,TRBV19
CASSLQGLGNNEQFF,TGTGCCAGCAGCTTACAGGGGCTGGGGAACAATGAGCAGTTCTTC,-,-,TRBJ2-1,TRBV13
CASSFVPGQADYRYTF,TGCGCCAGCAGCTTTGTTCCGGGACAGGCTGACTATCGCTACACCTTC,TRBD1,-,TRBJ1-2,TRBV5-1
CAIRDTRNYGYTF,TGTGCCATTCGGGACACCCGTAACTATGGCTACACCTTC,-,few,TRBJ1-2,TRBV28
CASSYSMAGFQETQYF,TGTGCCAGCAGTTACTCGATGGCGGGTTTCCAAGAGACCCAGTACTTC,-,-,TRBJ2-5,TRBV6-5
CASSLVRGPGELFF,TGTGCCAGCAGCTTAGTCAGGGGGCCCGGGGAGCTGTTTTTT,TRBD1,-,TRBJ2-2,TRBV7-3
CASSRNEGSETQYF,TGTGCCAGCAGCCGAAATGAGGGTTCGGAGACCCAGTACTTC,-,few,TRBJ2-5,TRBV27
CASSQDPFGLFGSYNEQFF,TGCGCCAGCAGCCAAGATCCGTTCGGGCTTTTCGGATCCTACAATGAGCAGTTCTTC,-,-,TRBJ2-1,TRBV4-1
CASSSKSGLAVYEQYF,TGTGCCAGCAGCTCCAAAAGTGGACTAGCGGTTTACGAGCAGTACTTC,TRBD2,few,TRBJ2-7,TRBV7-9
CASSLGKSEQYF,TGCGCCAGCAGCTTGGGCAAGAGCGAGCAGTACTTC,-,-,TRBJ2-7,TRBV5-1
CASSRDRKLVILGDNEQFF,TGTGCCAGCTCACGGGACAGGAAGTTGGTTATCCTGGGGGACAATGAGCAGTTCTTC,TRBD1,-,TRBJ2-1,TRBV18
CASSPWIAGEADTQYF,TGTGCCAGCAGCCCTTGGATAGCGGGAGAGGCAGATACGCAGTATTTT,TRBD2,-,TRBJ2-3,TRBV14